These 30 T cell receptor beta chains were sequenced from one sample in a study of CXCR3-negative and CXCR3-positive naive CD8 T cells. Each TRB cDNA library was prepared by 5' RACE (with UMI labels). TCRdb re-called the 5' RACE reads, yielding one record per CDR3 amino acid sequence without DNA. In all, the sample yields some 50,000 distinct CDR3 sequences. The specimen was naive CXCR3- CD8+ T cells from blood. Subset of the sample: CD45RO-CCR7+CD27+CD95- naive CD8+ T cells lacking CXCR3 (TNR3-). The receptors here all came from a human donor in good health. Some clones in this sample may be carry-over from other donors' samples.

This sequence joins TRBV6-4 and TRBJ2-5; lacking DNA, the TRBD2 call made by TCRdb goes unchecked. This CDR3 region has 15 residues. CDR1 and CDR2 from the germline V gene are MRHNA and SNTAGT. CDR3 region: CASNDPGLAFETQYF.

The chain employs TRBV9 and TRBJ2-2; TCRdb's D call of TRBD2 is untestable without DNA. CDR3 size: 15 residues. Germline V CDR1 and CDR2: SGDLS, YYNGEE. CDR3 in amino acids: CASSPTSGGTGELFF.

The rearrangement uses TRBV28 and TRBJ1-1; lacking DNA, the TRBD1 call made by TCRdb goes unchecked. Germline V gene sequence: CDR1 MDHEN, CDR2 SYDVKM. The CDR3 loop spans 15 amino acids. The chain's CDR3 is CASSHDRAANTEAFF.

This chain links TRBV7-9 with TRBJ2-3. The CDR3 length is 11 residues. Germline V gives CDR1 SEHNR, CDR2 FQNEAQ (reference sequence). This CDR3 is CASSTVDTQYF.

The rearrangement links TRBV5-1 to TRBJ2-1. This CDR3 has 12 residues. Germline V lookup: CDR1 SGHRS, CDR2 YFSETQ. The CDR3 loop is CASSFKDNEQFF.

The genes are TRBV28 and TRBJ2-5. The CDR3 has 15 amino acids. Germline V gives CDR1 MDHEN, CDR2 SYDVKM. This chain's CDR3 is CASSPSRYLQETQYF.

V gene TRBV7-2 combines with J gene TRBJ2-7. Germline values: CDR1 SGHTA, CDR2 FQGNSA. This CDR3 contains 15 residues. The CDR3 is CASSPHFSKHYEQYF. Full variable domain (remainder filled in from reference TRBV7-2 and TRBJ2-7): GAGVSQSPSNKVTEKGKDVELRCDPISGHTALYWYRQSLGQGLEFLIYFQGNSAPDKSGLPSDRFSAERTGGSVSTLTIQRTQQEDSAVYLCASSPHFSKHYEQYFGPGTRLTVT.

CDR3 amino acids: CASSLGAGPFYEQYF. The genes are TRBV5-1 and TRBJ2-7; checking the TCRdb D call of TRBD1 is not possible without DNA. The CDR3 extends over 15 amino acids. CDR1 is SGHRS and CDR2 is YFSETQ in the germline V gene.

V usage is TRBV28 and J usage is TRBJ2-7; checking the TCRdb D call of TRBD1 is not possible without DNA. The CDR3 sequence is 14 residues long. Germline V gives CDR1 MDHEN, CDR2 SYDVKM. The CDR3: CASRGRGGSLEQYF.

J is TRBJ2-2 and V is TRBV6-5; lacking DNA, the TRBD1 call made by TCRdb goes unchecked. This CDR3 is built from 15 residues. Germline V CDR1 and CDR2: MNHEY, SVGAGI. CDR3 in amino acids: CASSLRDSYTGELFF.

The rearrangement joins TRBV29-1 to TRBJ1-2; TCRdb lists TRBD1, though no DNA is available to test this call. The CDR3 totals 11 residues. Germline loops: CDR1 SQVTM, CDR2 ANQGSEA. The CDR3 protein is CSVRDISGYTF.

J is TRBJ2-1 and V is TRBV7-8; without DNA, the TCRdb call of TRBD2 cannot be checked. The CDR3 has 15 amino acids. CDR1 is SGHVS and CDR2 is FQNEAQ in the germline V gene. CDR3 region: CASSTRGGSYNEQFF. Using reference TRBV7-8 and TRBJ2-1 for the parts outside the CDR3, the full variable domain is GAGVSQSPRYKVAKRGQDVALRCDPISGHVSLFWYQQALGQGPEFLTYFQNEAQLDKSGLPSDRFFAERPEGSVSTLKIQRTQQEDSAVYLCASSTRGGSYNEQFFGPGTRLTVL.

The V gene is TRBV28, the J gene TRBJ1-5. This CDR3 region has 13 residues. Germline lookup yields CDR1 MDHEN and CDR2 SYDVKM. CDR3 in amino acids: CASSSELGQPQHF.

The CDR3 protein is CASSGPTSRAEQYF. This rearrangement joins TRBV9 to TRBJ2-7; TCRdb picks TRBD2, but there is no DNA to check that call. This CDR3 is 14 amino acids long. Germline loops: CDR1 SGDLS, CDR2 YYNGEE.

V usage is TRBV7-9 and J usage is TRBJ2-7; TCRdb's D call, TRBD2, is unchecked because there is no DNA. The CDR3 loop spans 15 amino acids. Germline lookup yields CDR1 SEHNR and CDR2 FQNEAQ (reference sequence). CDR3 loop: CGAEALPTGSYEQYF.

Its frequency marks this clonotype as medium-sized (0.01 to 0.1%). The rearrangement links TRBV10-2 to TRBJ2-7; there is no DNA to check the TCRdb D call of TRBD1. CDR3 length: 12 residues. CDR1 WSHSY and CDR2 SAAADI come from the germline V gene. CDR3 region: CASRGGEGEQYF.

V is TRBV29-1 and J is TRBJ2-7; TCRdb reports TRBD2, a call that lacks DNA to check it against. The CDR3 sequence is 12 residues long. Germline CDR1 SQVTM, CDR2 ANQGSEA. The CDR3 loop reads CSVPGRSHEQYF.

The V and J genes are TRBV7-9 and TRBJ2-1; TCRdb proposes TRBD2, but this gene call is untestable without DNA. This CDR3 is 15 amino acids long. Germline CDR1 is SEHNR and CDR2 is FQNEAQ (reference sequence). The CDR3 loop is CASSLPRGVYNEQFF.

The rearrangement joins TRBV20-1 to TRBJ2-1; the D call of TRBD2 rests on TCRdb alone, since no DNA is present to check it. This CDR3 is 14 amino acids long. CDR1 and CDR2 (germline): DFQATT, SNEGSKA (reference sequence). The CDR3 loop reads CSAKAVAGGNEQFF.

The V gene is TRBV7-9, the J gene TRBJ1-1; TCRdb returns TRBD1, unconfirmable since there is no DNA. Germline loops: CDR1 SEHNR, CDR2 FQNEAQ (reference sequence). The CDR3 sequence is 14 residues long. Here the CDR3 reads CASSHDRMNTEAFF. Filled out from reference TRBV7-9 and TRBJ1-1, the complete variable domain reads DTGVSQNPRHKITKRGQNVTFRCDPISEHNRLYWYRQTLGQGPEFLTYFQNEAQLEKSRLLSDRFSAERPKGSFSTLEIQRTEQGDSAMYLCASSHDRMNTEAFFGQGTRLTVV.

The rearrangement uses TRBV6-5 and TRBJ2-7. Per the germline V gene, CDR1 is MNHEY and CDR2 is SVGAGI. The CDR3 covers 16 residues. The CDR3 loop is CASSYSPVGDPYEQYF.

This sequence joins TRBV20-1 and TRBJ2-5; TCRdb outputs TRBD2, but without DNA this stays unchecked. CDR1 is DFQATT, CDR2 SNEGSKA, per germline (reference sequence). The CDR3 runs to 13 residues. The CDR3: CSAISSGQETQYF.

The chain combines TRBV11-1 with TRBJ2-7; TCRdb lists TRBD1, though no DNA is available to test this call. CDR1 is SGHAT and CDR2 is FQDESV in the germline V gene (reference sequence). This CDR3 has 16 residues. The CDR3 spells CASRNLGDSRSHEQYF.

V is TRBV29-1 and J is TRBJ2-7; checking the TCRdb D call of TRBD1 is not possible without DNA. The germline CDR1 and CDR2 sequences are SQVTM and ANQGSEA. The CDR3 totals 12 residues. CDR3 in amino acids: CSGGEDSYEQYF.

This sequence joins TRBV7-9 and TRBJ1-2. CDR1 and CDR2 from the germline V gene are SEHNR and FQNEAQ (reference sequence). The CDR3 totals 13 residues. This CDR3 is CASSFTTNYGYTF.

The V call is TRBV9, the J call TRBJ2-1; the D call of TRBD2 rests on TCRdb alone, since no DNA is present to check it. The CDR3 sequence is 15 residues long. Germline assignment: CDR1 SGDLS and CDR2 YYNGEE. CDR3: CASSVGRAPYNEQFF.

Considering frequency, this clonotype is medium-sized. The rearrangement uses TRBV29-1 and TRBJ1-2; TCRdb returns TRBD1, unconfirmable since there is no DNA. The CDR3 length is 11 residues. Germline assignment: CDR1 SQVTM and CDR2 ANQGSEA. The CDR3 here is CSVGQDYGYTF.

The gene calls are TRBV29-1 and TRBJ2-5; absent DNA, TCRdb's TRBD2 call cannot be checked. The CDR3 is made up of 16 amino acids. CDR1 is SQVTM, CDR2 ANQGSEA, per germline. The CDR3 loop reads CSVLFVGTSDQETQYF.

The genes are TRBV3-1 and TRBJ2-2; checking the TCRdb D call of TRBD1 is not possible without DNA. Germline V gene sequence: CDR1 LGHDT, CDR2 YNNKEL (reference sequence). The length of the CDR3 is 16 residues. The CDR3 region is CASSQETPRVTGELFF. Full variable domain (remainder filled in from reference TRBV3-1 and TRBJ2-2): DTAVSQTPKYLVTQMGNDKSIKCEQNLGHDTMYWYKQDSKKFLKIMFSYNNKELIINETVPNRFSPKSPDKAHLNLHINSLELGDSAVYFCASSQETPRVTGELFFGEGSRLTVL.

The CDR3 region is CSARDAGGVTDTQYF. This chain joins TRBV20-1 and TRBJ2-3; TCRdb selects TRBD1, and the lack of DNA leaves this call unchecked. Germline V gene sequence: CDR1 DFQATT, CDR2 SNEGSKA (reference sequence). The CDR3 extends over 15 amino acids.